These 17 T cell receptor beta chains originate from one sample sequenced in a study of blood T cell repertoires in COVID-19. Only in-frame clones appear in the TCRdb table, and some are missing; sequencing was by immunoSEQ multiplex PCR. This table holds fewer than 40,000 clones, about 88% found once. The sequenced sample consisted of peripheral blood. All receptors come from a man aged 70-80 years with active COVID-19.

The gene calls are TRBV18 and TRBJ2-7; 10 bases fit TRBD2. With 0 bases clipped from V and 3 bases from J, the junction kept 5 bases outside the gene matches. Per the germline V gene, CDR1 is KGHSH and CDR2 is LQKENI. The length of the CDR3 is 16 residues. The CDR3 region is CASSPPGLAGVYEQYF. CDR3 in DNA: TGTGCCAGCTCACCACCCGGTCTAGCGGGAGTCTACGAGCAGTACTTC.

This clone was found once. The genes are TRBV9 and TRBJ2-5, with no clear D. The CDR3 is 15 amino acids. Germline V gene sequence: CDR1 SGDLS, CDR2 YYNGEE. Trimming shortened V by 4 bases and J by 1 base, and 14 bases separated the two germline ends. CDR3 residues: CASSPNRGLQETQYF. The CDR3 bases are TGTGCCAGCAGCCCAAATCGAGGCCTCCAAGAGACCCAGTACTTC. Looking up the rest from reference TRBV9 and TRBJ2-5 gives the full variable domain: DSGVTQTPKHLITATGQRVTLRCSPRSGDLSVYWYQQSLDQGLQFLIQYYNGEERAKGNILERFSAQQFPDLHSELNLSSLELGDSALYFCASSPNRGLQETQYFGPGTRLLVL.

The chain links TRBV19 to TRBJ2-7; 10 bases match TRBD2. V lost 5 bases, J lost 4 bases, and 2 bases stayed unmatched. The CDR3 loop spans 13 amino acids. Germline CDR1 is LNHDA and CDR2 is SQIVND (reference sequence). CDR3: CASSAGLAYEQYF. CDR3 in DNA: TGTGCCAGTAGTGCGGGACTAGCGTACGAGCAGTACTTC.

This chain connects TRBV5-4 to TRBJ2-5; TRBD2 matches at 14 bases. This CDR3 is built from 16 residues. From germline, CDR1 is SGHNT and CDR2 YYREEE (reference sequence). Germline trimming cut 4 bases from V and 5 bases from J; bases unmatched to any gene: 7. The CDR3 bases are TGTGCCAGCAGCCCCGCCGGGACTAGCGGGAGTGAGACCCAGTACTTC. It specifies CASSPAGTSGSETQYF.

The V and J genes are TRBV9 and TRBJ2-3, with D perhaps matching TRBD2 (5 bases). The length of the CDR3 is 16 residues. Trimming took off 0 bases at V and 4 bases at J, with 15 bases between the two ends. CDR1 is SGDLS, CDR2 YYNGEE, per germline. The CDR3 spells CASSVGELVAPDTQYF. The CDR3 DNA follows: TGTGCCAGCAGCGTAGGGGAGCTAGTTGCCCCAGATACGCAGTATTTT.

The chain uses TRBV5-1 and TRBJ2-3; a weak D match, TRBD1 (5 bases). V lost 0 bases and J 4 bases, leaving 12 bases between the germline ends. This CDR3 spans 15 amino acids. Germline V gene sequence: CDR1 SGHRS, CDR2 YFSETQ. The CDR3 DNA follows: TGCGCCAGCAGCTTGGCCAGGGCAGGAGCAGATACGCAGTATTTT. This sequence encodes CASSLARAGADTQYF.

The chain joins TRBV7-9 to TRBJ2-1, with 12 bases aligning to TRBD2. CDR3 length equals 15 residues. The J segment lost 7 bases and the V segment lost 1 base, leaving 2 bases of the junction unmatched. The germline gives CDR1 SEHNR, CDR2 FQNEAQ (reference sequence). The CDR3 nucleotides read TGTGCCAGCAGCTTAGGGCTAGCGGGGGGGAATGAGCAGTTCTTC. It encodes CASSLGLAGGNEQFF. Combining the CDR3 with reference TRBV7-9 and TRBJ2-1 gives the whole variable domain DTGVSQNPRHKITKRGQNVTFRCDPISEHNRLYWYRQTLGQGPEFLTYFQNEAQLEKSRLLSDRFSAERPKGSFSTLEIQRTEQGDSAMYLCASSLGLAGGNEQFFGPGTRLTVL.

The genes are TRBV6-2 or TRBV6-3 and TRBJ1-2, with D perhaps matching TRBD1 (5 bases). The V end was cut by 0 bases, the J end by 0 bases, with 17 bases between. CDR1 and CDR2 from the germline V gene are MNHEY and SVGEGT. The CDR3 sequence is 18 residues long. This CDR3 is CASSYSAGVIPTNYGYTF. DNA of the CDR3: TGTGCCAGCAGTTACTCAGCGGGGGTGATACCCACTAACTATGGCTACACCTTC.

The CDR3 DNA is TGTGCCAGCAGCCAAGGCGGAGCCCGCTACGAGCAGTACTTC. It yields the protein CASSQGGARYEQYF. This rearrangement joins TRBV3-1 (or the pseudogene TRBV3-2) to TRBJ2-7; D is undetermined. The germline gives CDR1 LGHDT, CDR2 YNNKEL (reference sequence). Trimming shortened V by 1 base and J by 3 bases, and 10 bases separated the two germline ends. The CDR3 covers 14 residues.

The gene calls are TRBV28 and TRBJ1-5; no firm D call. The CDR3 is made up of 11 amino acids. Germline values: CDR1 MDHEN, CDR2 SYDVKM. Trimming removed 3 bases from V and 8 bases from J, with 5 bases in between. The chain's CDR3 is CASSFEEPQHF. The CDR3 nucleotides read TGTGCCAGCAGTTTTGAGGAGCCCCAGCATTTT.

V and J are TRBV7-9 and TRBJ2-1; 11 bases are a match to TRBD2. V gave up 3 bases and J gave up 16 bases; unmatched junction bases: 14. Germline lookup yields CDR1 SEHNR and CDR2 FQNEAQ (reference sequence). CDR3 length equals 15 residues. The CDR3 DNA is TGTGCCAGCAGCTTTTTGTTAGCGGGAGGGCCAGGAGCTTTCTTC. It encodes CASSFLLAGGPGAFF.

V gene TRBV9 combines with J gene TRBJ2-7; tentatively, D is TRBD1 (6 bases). Germline CDR1 and CDR2: SGDLS and YYNGEE. Trimming left V 3 bases short and J 7 bases short, with 23 bases between. This CDR3 region has 16 residues. In DNA form, the CDR3 reads TGTGCCAGCAGCGAATCAGGGGCTCCTTCTCCGGTGGAGCAGTACTTC. It yields the protein CASSESGAPSPVEQYF.

The chain is built from TRBV28 and TRBJ1-1; D ambiguous. CDR1 and CDR2 from the germline V gene are MDHEN and SYDVKM. V lost 5 bases and J 0 bases, leaving 22 bases between the germline ends. The CDR3 totals 18 residues. CDR3 nucleotides: TGTGCCAGCAGTCGACCCGGCGGTTGGCGGTTGTTGAACACTGAAGCTTTCTTT. Translated, it gives CASSRPGGWRLLNTEAFF.

The CDR3 loop reads CASSSSGGNQPQHF. The DNA of the CDR3 is TGTGCCAGTAGTTCGTCCGGGGGTAATCAGCCCCAGCATTTT. The rearrangement links TRBV19 to TRBJ1-5, with D maybe TRBD1 (5 bases). The CDR3 runs to 14 residues. Germline V gene data show CDR1 as LNHDA and CDR2 as SQIVND (reference sequence). V gave up 5 bases and J gave up 4 bases, with 12 bases separating them.

V gene TRBV12-3 or TRBV12-4 combines with J gene TRBJ1-1; D is possibly TRBD1 (5 bases). V lost 3 bases to trimming and J lost 5 bases, with 10 bases between them. The CDR3 covers 13 residues. This chain's CDR3 is CASSFYGGTEAFF. For the CDR3, the DNA is TGTGCCAGCAGTTTTTACGGGGGGACTGAAGCTTTCTTT.

This chain joins TRBV18 and TRBJ2-1, with D possibly TRBD1 on 5 matching bases. Trimming took 2 bases from V and 0 from J, leaving 8 bases between them. In germline, CDR1 is KGHSH, CDR2 LQKENI. CDR3 length equals 15 residues. The CDR3 region has the DNA TGTGCCAGCTCACCATTGCAGGGCTCCTACAATGAGCAGTTCTTC. This sequence encodes CASSPLQGSYNEQFF.

This clone appeared a single time. The chain couples TRBV18 to TRBJ2-5, with 7 bases fitting TRBD2. The CDR3 runs 18 residues. Germline loops: CDR1 KGHSH, CDR2 LQKENI. With 3 bases clipped from V and 1 base from J, the junction kept 14 bases outside the gene matches. CDR3 nucleotide sequence: TGTGCCAGCTCACCCCTTTTCGCCCGGGGACTATCCCAAGAGACCCAGTACTTC. The encoded protein is CASSPLFARGLSQETQYF. Variable domain in full (rest from reference TRBV18 and TRBJ2-5): NAGVMQNPRHLVRRRGQEARLRCSPMKGHSHVYWYRQLPEEGLKFMVYLQKENIIDESGMPKERFSAEFPKEGPSILRIQQVVRGDSAAYFCASSPLFARGLSQETQYFGPGTRLLVL.